The next 9 T cell receptor beta chains were all read from a single sample in a study of sequential checkpoint blockade in melanoma. TCRdb keeps only in-frame clones here, not all; method: immunoSEQ multiplex PCR. The sample carries 10,000 to 11,000 clones, roughly 74% recorded once. The treatment: randomized to nivolumab then ipilimumab (arm A) or the reverse (arm B). Sample: CD8+ T cells sorted from blood (inferred from file names), taken from a patient given nivolumab and ipilimumab in sequence. The receptor set was obtained from a human donor with melanoma.

The genes are TRBV2 and TRBJ2-1; a weak D match, TRBD2 (6 bases). The germline V gene encodes CDR1 SNHLY and CDR2 FYNNEI. Deletions cut 6 bases from V and 7 bases from J, with 22 bases between. The CDR3 contains 16 residues. In nucleotides, the CDR3 is TGTGCCAGCAGAAAGGCTAGCGCGAGGGGTGGGAATGAGCAGTTCTTC. Protein sequence: CASRKASARGGNEQFF.

The rearrangement links TRBV15 to TRBJ2-1; the match to TRBD1 covers 9 bases. Losses at the gene ends were 1 base for V and 8 bases for J; bases not matched to a gene: 6. CDR1 LNHNV and CDR2 YYDKDF come from the germline V gene (reference sequence). The CDR3 has 15 amino acids. The CDR3 DNA reads TGTGCCACCAGCAGAGGGGACAGGGTCGTCGATGAGCAGTTCTTC. This codes for CATSRGDRVVDEQFF.

The chain carries TRBV19 and TRBJ1-1; D gene unclear. V lost 4 bases, J lost 3 bases, and 6 bases lay in between. Germline CDR1 and CDR2: LNHDA and SQIVND (reference sequence). This CDR3 region has 12 residues. This chain's CDR3 is CASSTLHTEAFF. DNA of the CDR3: TGTGCCAGTAGTACTCTCCACACTGAAGCTTTCTTT.

Only a few counts were recorded for this clone. This chain joins TRBV29-1 and TRBJ2-1, with D maybe TRBD1 (5 bases). This CDR3 has 14 residues. The V gene's germline CDR1 is SQVTM and CDR2 ANQGSEA. The V gene lost 5 bases and the J gene lost 4 bases, with 15 bases spanning the gap. The CDR3 DNA reads TGCAGCGTTACAGGTTTCGACGGATACAATGAGCAGTTCTTC. This translates into CSVTGFDGYNEQFF.

The J gene is TRBJ1-5, the V gene TRBV28; D is unresolved. The germline gives CDR1 MDHEN, CDR2 SYDVKM. Trimming removed 5 bases at V and 2 bases at J, with 13 bases between. This CDR3 is 15 amino acids long. CDR3: CASSLRENGNQPQHF. The CDR3 region has the DNA TGTGCCAGCAGTCTCCGGGAGAATGGCAATCAGCCCCAGCATTTT.

This clone was detected only a few times. This chain joins TRBV27 and TRBJ2-4, with 7 nucleotides matching TRBD1. V shed 6 bases, J shed 6 bases, and the junction held 8 bases outside the gene matches. This CDR3 spans 14 amino acids. CDR1 MNHEY and CDR2 SMNVEV come from the germline V gene (reference sequence). Written as DNA, the CDR3 is TGTGCCAGCAGGAAGGGGGCCCCAGTAAACATTCAGTACTTC. This translates into CASRKGAPVNIQYF.

The rearrangement uses TRBV9 and TRBJ2-1; 13 bases map to TRBD2. The CDR3 is 16 amino acids. With V trimmed by 4 bases and J by 2 bases, 3 bases remained unmatched. Germline V gene sequence: CDR1 SGDLS, CDR2 YYNGEE. The DNA of the CDR3 is TGTGCCAGCAGCTTTGGACTAGCGGGGGCCTACAATGAGCAGTTCTTC. This encodes CASSFGLAGAYNEQFF.

The chain employs TRBV7-6 and TRBJ1-1; D gene unclear. Germline V CDR1 and CDR2: SGHVS, FNYEAQ. This CDR3 is built from 14 residues. Trimming pared 1 base from V and 4 bases from J, leaving 10 bases between. The CDR3 DNA follows: TGTGCCAGCAGCTTAGGTATGGGCCCCACTGAAGCTTTCTTT. Its protein is CASSLGMGPTEAFF.

Comment on this clone: Different DNA sequences within this sample yield the same CDR3. V gene TRBV5-1 combines with J gene TRBJ2-5, with 7 nucleotides matching TRBD1. Near its end, the DNA agrees better with TRBJ2-7, so the J call may be wrong. CDR3 length: 13 residues. CDR1 SGHRS and CDR2 YFSETQ come from the germline V gene. DNA of the CDR3: TGCGCCAGCAGCTTTGCAGGGGGCTACGAGCAGTACTTC. This translates into CASSFAGGYEQYF.